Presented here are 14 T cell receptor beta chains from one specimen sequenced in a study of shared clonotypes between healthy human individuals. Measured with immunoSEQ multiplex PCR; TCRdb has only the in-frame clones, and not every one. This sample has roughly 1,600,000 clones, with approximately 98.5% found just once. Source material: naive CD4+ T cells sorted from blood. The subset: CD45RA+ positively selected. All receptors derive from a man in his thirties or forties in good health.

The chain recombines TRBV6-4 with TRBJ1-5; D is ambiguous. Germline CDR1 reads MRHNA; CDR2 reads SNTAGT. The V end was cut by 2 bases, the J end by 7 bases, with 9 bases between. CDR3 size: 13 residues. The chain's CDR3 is CASSDRSGQPQHF. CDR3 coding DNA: TGTGCCAGCAGTGACAGGTCCGGGCAGCCCCAGCATTTT.

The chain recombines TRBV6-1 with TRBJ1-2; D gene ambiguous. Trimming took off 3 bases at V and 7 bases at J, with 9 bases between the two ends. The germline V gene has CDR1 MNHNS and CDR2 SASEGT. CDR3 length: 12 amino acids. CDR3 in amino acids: CASSDRFGGYTF. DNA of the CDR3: TGTGCCAGCAGTGACAGGTTTGGTGGCTACACCTTC.

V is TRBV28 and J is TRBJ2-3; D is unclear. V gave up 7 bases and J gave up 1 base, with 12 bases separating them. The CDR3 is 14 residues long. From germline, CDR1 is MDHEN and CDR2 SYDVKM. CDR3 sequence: CASTDVSGTDTQYF. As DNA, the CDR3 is TGTGCCAGCACAGATGTCTCCGGCACAGATACGCAGTATTTT.

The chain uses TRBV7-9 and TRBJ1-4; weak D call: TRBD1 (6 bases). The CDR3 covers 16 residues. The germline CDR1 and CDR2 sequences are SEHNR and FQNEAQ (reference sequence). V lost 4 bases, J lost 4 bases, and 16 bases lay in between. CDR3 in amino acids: CASSWGGAAYNEKLFF. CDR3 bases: TGTGCCAGCAGCTGGGGGGGCGCCGCCTATAATGAAAAACTGTTTTTT.

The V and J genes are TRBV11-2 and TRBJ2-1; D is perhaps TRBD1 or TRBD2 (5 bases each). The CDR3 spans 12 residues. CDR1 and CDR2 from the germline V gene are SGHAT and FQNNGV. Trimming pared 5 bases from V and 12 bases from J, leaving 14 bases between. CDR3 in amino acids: CASSQGPSGQFF. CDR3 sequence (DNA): TGTGCCAGCAGCCAGGGACCGAGTGGGCAGTTCTTC.

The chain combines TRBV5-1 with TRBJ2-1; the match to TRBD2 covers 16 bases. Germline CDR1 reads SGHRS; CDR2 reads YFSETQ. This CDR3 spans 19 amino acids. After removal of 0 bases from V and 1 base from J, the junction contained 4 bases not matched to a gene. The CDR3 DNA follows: TGCGCCAGCAGCTTGGGGGGACTAGCGGGAGGGCCTTCCTACAATGAGCAGTTCTTC. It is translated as CASSLGGLAGGPSYNEQFF.

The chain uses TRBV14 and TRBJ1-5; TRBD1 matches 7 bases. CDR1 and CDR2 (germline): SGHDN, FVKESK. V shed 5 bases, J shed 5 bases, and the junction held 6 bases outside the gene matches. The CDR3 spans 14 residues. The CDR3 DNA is TGTGCCAGCAGCAGACAGGGTCTGGATCAGCCCCAGCATTTT. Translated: CASSRQGLDQPQHF.

The CDR3 DNA reads as TGCAGTGCGGGTCACACTGAAGCTTTCTTT. Amino acids: CSAGHTEAFF. The rearrangement uses TRBV20-1 and TRBJ1-1, with no clear D. V shed 6 bases and J shed 3 bases, with 5 bases lying between them. The length of the CDR3 is 10 residues. CDR1 and CDR2 (germline): DFQATT, SNEGSKA (reference sequence).

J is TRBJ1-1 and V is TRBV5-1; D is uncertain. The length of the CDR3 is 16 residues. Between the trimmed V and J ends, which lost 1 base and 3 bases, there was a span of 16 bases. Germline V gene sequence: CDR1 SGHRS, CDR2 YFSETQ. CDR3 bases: TGCGCCAGCAGCTTGACTCCGGTCGACGGATACACTGAAGCTTTCTTT. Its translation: CASSLTPVDGYTEAFF. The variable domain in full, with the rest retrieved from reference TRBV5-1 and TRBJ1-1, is KAGVTQTPRYLIKTRGQQVTLSCSPISGHRSVSWYQQTPGQGLQFLFEYFSETQRNKGNFPGRFSGRQFSNSRSEMNVSTLELGDSALYLCASSLTPVDGYTEAFFGQGTRLTVV.

CDR3 DNA sequence: TGTGCCAGCAGGGATGACAGGGGGTACTCCTACGAGCAGTACTTC. It yields the protein CASRDDRGYSYEQYF. The chain is built from TRBV2 and TRBJ2-7; 9 positions agree with TRBD1. The CDR3 has 15 residues. V lost 6 bases, J lost 0 bases, and 6 bases stayed unmatched. Germline lookup yields CDR1 SNHLY and CDR2 FYNNEI.

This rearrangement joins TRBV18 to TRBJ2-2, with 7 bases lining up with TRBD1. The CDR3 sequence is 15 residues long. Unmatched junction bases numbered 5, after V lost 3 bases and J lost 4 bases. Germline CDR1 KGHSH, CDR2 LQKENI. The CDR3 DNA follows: TGTGCCAGCTCACCTAACAGGGGTGGCACCGGGGAGCTGTTTTTT. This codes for CASSPNRGGTGELFF.

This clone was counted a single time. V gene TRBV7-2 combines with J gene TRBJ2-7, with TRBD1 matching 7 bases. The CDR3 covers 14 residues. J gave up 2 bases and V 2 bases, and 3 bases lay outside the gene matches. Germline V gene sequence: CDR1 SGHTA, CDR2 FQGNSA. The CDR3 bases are TGTGCCAGCAGCTTATTCCAGGGGGCCTACGAGCAGTACTTC. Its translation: CASSLFQGAYEQYF.

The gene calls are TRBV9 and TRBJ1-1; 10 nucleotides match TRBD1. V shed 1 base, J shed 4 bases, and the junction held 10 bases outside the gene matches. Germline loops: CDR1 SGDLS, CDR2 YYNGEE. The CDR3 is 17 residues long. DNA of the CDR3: TGTGCCAGCAGCGTATACCCCGTCGGACAGGGGGTCACTGAAGCTTTCTTT. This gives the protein CASSVYPVGQGVTEAFF.

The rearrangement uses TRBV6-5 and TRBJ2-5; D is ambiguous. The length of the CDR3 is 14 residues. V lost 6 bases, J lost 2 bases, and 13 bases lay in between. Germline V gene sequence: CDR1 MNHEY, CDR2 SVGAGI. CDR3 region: CASSRTEAQETQYF. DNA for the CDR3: TGTGCCAGCAGCCGGACCGAGGCACAAGAGACCCAGTACTTC.